This T cell receptor (beta chain) is drawn from a study of CD8 T cells in Susac syndrome. About the research overall: Treatment status at blood draw for the Susac syndrome patients was therapy-naive, corticosteroids, or intravenous immunoglobulin alone. General study points: In Susac syndrome, the CD4+ T cell repertoires did not show clonal expansion.

Details on this clonotype: Its antigen is currently unknown.

Purification of the CD8+ and CD4+ T cells relied on negative isolation, and TEMRA cells underwent FACS enrichment. Reverse transcription of roughly 0.5 to 1 ug RNA was carried out with random hexamers. The immunoSEQ assay covered 54 Vbeta and 13 Jbeta segments for CDR3. Via MiXCR, TCRdb re-called the immunoSEQ multiplex PCR reads, giving one row per CDR3 protein. The sample includes under 200,000 distinct CDR3 sequences, approximately 95% seen only once; the top ten take 0.09% to 0.1%. CDR1 and CDR2 (germline): SGHRS, YFSETQ. V lost 1 base, J lost 0 bases, and 16 bases lay in between. CDR3 length: 17 residues.

The chain recombines TRBV5-1 with TRBJ1-2; tentatively, D is TRBD1 (6 bases). The sequence was collected from a human donor with Susac syndrome. The specimen sequenced was CD4+ T cells from PBMCs. The CDR3 nucleotides read TGCGCCAGCAGCTTGAACTTTGTGGGGGCAGCTAACTATGGCTACACCTTC. Amino acids: CASSLNFVGAANYGYTF.